One and the same sample provided the 7 T cell receptor beta chains below, sequenced in a study of blood T cells in healthy people across ages. Alongside a J-beta primer mix, a sample-barcoded 5' primer served in a second PCR lasting 7 to 11 cycles. TCRdb used MiXCR to reprocess the 5' RACE reads, holding one entry per CDR3 protein. The table records over 1,500,000 distinct CDR3 sequences, 49% of them present only once. What was sequenced was blood. Source of these receptors: a woman between 40 and 50 years old in good health.

V and J are TRBV15 and TRBJ1-2; D is ambiguous. V was clipped by 1 base and J by 4 bases, with 10 bases between them. Looked up from germline, CDR1 is LNHNV and CDR2 is YYDKDF (reference sequence). CDR3 length: 14 amino acids. The CDR3 protein is CATSRATASYGYTF. The CDR3 DNA is TGTGCCACCAGCAGAGCTACAGCGTCCTATGGCTACACCTTC.

This clonotype was picked up many times. This chain uses TRBV7-2 with TRBJ2-7, with D tentatively TRBD1 (5 bases). This CDR3 comprises 13 residues. The germline V and J ends were trimmed by 5 bases and 2 bases, with 10 bases remaining between them. Per germline, CDR1 SGHTA and CDR2 FQGNSA. This chain's CDR3 is CASSRRQTYEQYF. The CDR3 nucleotides are TGTGCCAGCAGCCGGCGACAGACCTACGAGCAGTACTTC.

The rearrangement joins TRBV7-7 to TRBJ2-1; D might be TRBD2 (5 bases). Germline V gene lookup returns CDR1 SSHAT and CDR2 FNYEAQ (reference sequence). This CDR3 comprises 20 residues. The CDR3 spells CAPNRRRDKGGISSYNEQFF. CDR3 in DNA: TGTGCTCCCAACCGCCGACGGGATAAAGGCGGCATAAGCTCCTACAATGAGCAGTTCTTC.

The chain couples TRBV2 to TRBJ2-1; D remains unclear. The CDR3 has 13 residues. Germline values: CDR1 SNHLY, CDR2 FYNNEI. The V end lost 6 bases, the J end lost 4 bases, and 10 bases lay between the germline ends. The DNA of the CDR3 is TGTGCCAGCAGAGGGAACGGGTACAATGAGCAGTTCTTC. Protein sequence: CASRGNGYNEQFF. Based on the CDR3 plus reference TRBV2 and TRBJ2-1, the full variable domain is EPEVTQTPSHQVTQMGQEVILRCVPISNHLYFYWYRQILGQKVEFLVSFYNNEISEKSEIFDDQFSVERPDGSNFTLKIRSTKLEDSAMYFCASRGNGYNEQFFGPGTRLTVL.

The V and J genes are TRBV5-1 and TRBJ2-5, with 7 bases that match TRBD1. The germline V gene has CDR1 SGHRS and CDR2 YFSETQ. CDR3 size: 14 residues. The junction had 7 bases not matched to a gene; V was cut back by 4 bases and J by 4 bases. The CDR3 reads CASSRQGEGETQYF. The CDR3 DNA sequence: TGCGCCAGCAGCCGTCAGGGGGAAGGAGAGACCCAGTACTTC.

This clonotype was seen at least ten times. The junction departs from the called germline gene at one end, perhaps through a read error. The V call is TRBV5-1, the J call TRBJ2-1, with a possible D match to TRBD2 (6 bases). This CDR3 region has 13 residues. The germline gives CDR1 SGHRS, CDR2 YFSETQ. This CDR3 reads CASSPGTYNEQFF. The CDR3 DNA reads as TGTGCCAGCAGCCCCGGGACTTACAATGAGCAGTTCTTC. Combining the CDR3 with reference TRBV5-1 and TRBJ2-1 gives the whole variable domain KAGVTQTPRYLIKTRGQQVTLSCSPISGHRSVSWYQQTPGQGLQFLFEYFSETQRNKGNFPGRFSGRQFSNSRSEMNVSTLELGDSALYLCASSPGTYNEQFFGPGTRLTVL.

There are a few counts of this clonotype. The chain links TRBV21-1 to TRBJ2-1; the tabulated D call, TRBD1, remains unverified against the DNA. TRBV21-1 is recorded as a pseudogene. The CDR3 sequence is 15 residues long. The CDR3 DNA reads TGTGCCAGCAACCGTCCGGGACAGGGGGACAATGAGCAGTTCTTC. Amino acid sequence: CASNRPGQGDNEQFF.